This T cell receptor (beta chain) was profiled in a study of blood T cells in healthy people across ages. Regarding the study as a whole: More naive CD4+ cells and higher diversity were found in long-lived than in aged donors. The authors considered diversity estimates from one million T cells to be underestimates. While age rose, TCR beta diversity per million T cells dropped in a roughly linear way. Any conclusive comparison of naive versus antigen-experienced cells was prevented by using unsorted PBMCs.

Together with a sample-barcoded 5' primer, a J-beta primer mix was included in a second PCR lasting roughly 6 to 12 cycles. TCRdb used MiXCR to reprocess the 5' RACE reads, holding one entry per CDR3 protein. The data show some 1.6 million distinct CDR3 sequences, 34% seen once. The germline CDR1 and CDR2 sequences are DFQATT and SNEGSKA (reference sequence). Trimming took off 7 bases at V and 5 bases at J, with 14 bases between the two ends. The CDR3 extends over 12 amino acids. As to this clonotype: What it binds is not known.

This TCR was recovered from a young woman in good health. The J gene is TRBJ1-2, the V gene TRBV20-1, with a tentative D call TRBD1 (5 bases). Sequenced: blood. The CDR3 DNA is TGCAGTGGGCAGGGATCTGGTTATGGCTACACCTTC. This translates into CSGQGSGYGYTF.